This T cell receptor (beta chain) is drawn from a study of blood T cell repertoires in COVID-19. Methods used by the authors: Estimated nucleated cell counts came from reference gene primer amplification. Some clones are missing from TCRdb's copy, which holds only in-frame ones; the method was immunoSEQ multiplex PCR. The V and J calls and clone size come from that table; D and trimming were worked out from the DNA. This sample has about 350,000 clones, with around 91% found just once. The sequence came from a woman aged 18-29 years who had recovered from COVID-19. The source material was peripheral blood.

CDR3 in DNA: TGCGCCAGCAGCTACAGGGCGATTAGAGGCACAGATACGCAGTATTTT. Its protein is CASSYRAIRGTDTQYF. The chain employs TRBV5-1 and TRBJ2-3; possibly TRBD1 for D (6 bases). Germline lookup yields CDR1 SGHRS and CDR2 YFSETQ. This CDR3 has 16 amino acids. With 3 bases removed from V and 1 base from J, the gap between germline ends came to 15 bases. Supplemented by reference TRBV5-1 and TRBJ2-3, the full variable domain reads KAGVTQTPRYLIKTRGQQVTLSCSPISGHRSVSWYQQTPGQGLQFLFEYFSETQRNKGNFPGRFSGRQFSNSRSEMNVSTLELGDSALYLCASSYRAIRGTDTQYFGPGTRLTVL.